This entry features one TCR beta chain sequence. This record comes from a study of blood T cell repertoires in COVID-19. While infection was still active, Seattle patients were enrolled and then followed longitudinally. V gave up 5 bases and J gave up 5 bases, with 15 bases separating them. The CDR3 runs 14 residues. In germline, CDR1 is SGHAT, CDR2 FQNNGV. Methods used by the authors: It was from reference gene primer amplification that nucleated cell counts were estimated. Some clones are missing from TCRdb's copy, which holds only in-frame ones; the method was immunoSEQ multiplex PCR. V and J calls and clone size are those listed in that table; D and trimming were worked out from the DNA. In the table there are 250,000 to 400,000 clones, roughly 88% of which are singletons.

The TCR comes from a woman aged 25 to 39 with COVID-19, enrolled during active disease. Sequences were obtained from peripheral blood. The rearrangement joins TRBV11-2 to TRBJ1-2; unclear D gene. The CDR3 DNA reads TGTGCCAGCAGCCCCAGCGGCGGCTTTTATGGCTACACCTTC. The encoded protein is CASSPSGGFYGYTF.